Sequencing of this T cell receptor (beta chain) was carried out in a study of siplizumab effects on memory and regulatory T cells. The CDR3 is 15 amino acids. The V end lost 2 bases, the J end lost 6 bases, and 13 bases lay between the germline ends. Germline CDR1 and CDR2: KGHSH and LQKENI. Details on this clone: The antigen is undetermined.

The repertoire was sequenced with immunoSEQ multiplex PCR; TCRdb's copy has only in-frame clones and lacks some. The table includes 15,000 to 20,000 clones, 44% detected once. Cells from the mixed lymphocyte reaction were cocultured for about six days at 37°C. This clonotype originated in a human donor in good health; the cells came from an allogeneic mixed lymphocyte reaction. Some clones in this sample may be carry-over from other donors' samples. The chain carries TRBV18 and TRBJ2-2, with a tentative D call TRBD1 (5 bases). Sequencing was carried out using CFSE-low (dividing) CD4+ T cells sorted from an allogeneic mixed lymphocyte reaction. The DNA of the CDR3 is TGTGCCAGCTCACCATCCAGGGTTGGTCCCGGGGAGCTGTTTTTT. It is translated as CASSPSRVGPGELFF.